This T cell receptor (beta chain) derives from a study of cytomegalovirus exposure and HLA in healthy donors. Sequencing used immunoSEQ multiplex PCR; TCRdb keeps in-frame clones, though not all of them. The data show 65,000 to 95,000 clones, approximately 93% seen once. CDR3 size: 16 residues. Unmatched junction bases numbered 7, after V lost 0 bases and J lost 4 bases. The germline V gene has CDR1 SGDLS and CDR2 YYNGEE. This receptor was obtained from a woman in her thirties in good health and CMV-seronegative. The gene calls are TRBV9 and TRBJ1-2, with 9 bases aligning to TRBD1. Sequences were obtained from PBMCs. CDR3 in DNA: TGTGCCAGCAGCGTAGATCCGGGACAGGGTGGCTATGGCTACACCTTC. Protein: CASSVDPGQGGYGYTF.